The next 29 T cell receptor beta chains were all read from a single sample in a study of early T cells in non-severe SARS-CoV-2 infection. TCRdb ran MiXCR on the 5' RACE reads and lists one entry per CDR3 protein. The profile shows around 61,000 distinct CDR3 sequences, more than 12% of them singletons. This sample comprised whole blood, obtained at baseline. The receptors shown here come from an adult who was a healthcare worker with PCR-confirmed SARS-CoV-2 infection or an uninfected control (not recorded which).

This clonotype has a count of ten or more. CDR3 nucleotides: TGCGCCAGCAGCCAGGTTAACTATGGCTACACCTTC. This encodes CASSQVNYGYTF. V usage is TRBV4-1 and J usage is TRBJ1-2, with D hard to call. The V end lost 3 bases, the J end lost 1 base, and 3 bases lay between the germline ends. Germline V lookup: CDR1 MGHRA, CDR2 YSYEKL. The length of the CDR3 is 12 residues.

This clonotype was detected only a few times. This chain joins TRBV30 and TRBJ2-7; no reliable D call. The CDR3 has 13 residues. CDR1 and CDR2 (germline): GTSNPN, SVGIG (reference sequence). V was shortened by 0 bases and J by 6 bases, with 12 bases between the two germline ends. CDR3 DNA: TGTGCCTGGAGTGTTGGTTTAGCTCGCGAGCAGTACTTC. This codes for CAWSVGLAREQYF. The full variable domain, in which reference TRBV30 and TRBJ2-7 provide the parts outside the CDR3, is SQTIHQWPATLVQPVGSPLSLECTVEGTSNPNLYWYRQAAGRGLQLLFYSVGIGQISSEVPQNLSASRPQDRQFILSSKKLLLSDSGFYLCAWSVGLAREQYFGPGTRLTVT.

This sequence joins TRBV9 and TRBJ2-3; either TRBD1 or TRBD2 may supply D (6 bases each). The germline CDR1 and CDR2 sequences are SGDLS and YYNGEE. CDR3 length equals 18 residues. V was clipped by 3 bases and J by 2 bases, with 22 bases between them. CDR3 in amino acids: CASSGTGTGRRDTDTQYF. The CDR3 DNA reads TGTGCCAGCAGCGGAACAGGGACGGGTAGGAGGGACACAGATACGCAGTATTTT.

The table lists this clonotype with a few counts. The DNA of the CDR3 is TGCAGTGCCCCAAGGTGGCTAGCGGGGGATTTCGCGAATGAGCAGTTCTTC. This translates into CSAPRWLAGDFANEQFF. This chain connects TRBV20-1 to TRBJ2-1, with 10 bases aligning to TRBD2. The CDR3 has 17 residues. CDR1 and CDR2 (germline): DFQATT, SNEGSKA (reference sequence). V shed 6 bases and J 7 bases; nucleotides not matched to a gene: 18.

This rearrangement joins TRBV28 to TRBJ2-6; TRBD1 matches at 7 bases. Per the germline V gene, CDR1 is MDHEN and CDR2 is SYDVKM. Unmatched junction bases numbered 4, after V lost 6 bases and J lost 2 bases. This CDR3 is built from 15 residues. The CDR3 protein is CASRTGKAGANVLTF. CDR3 in DNA: TGTGCCAGCAGGACAGGGAAGGCTGGGGCCAACGTCCTGACTTTC.

The sample holds a few counts of this clonotype. The gene calls are TRBV7-6 and TRBJ2-7; 12 positions match TRBD2. This CDR3 is 14 amino acids long. Germline assignment: CDR1 SGHVS and CDR2 FNYEAQ. V dropped 2 bases and J dropped 7; count of bases not matched to a gene: 3. The CDR3 protein is CASSLLAGGREQYF. The CDR3 nucleotides are TGTGCCAGCAGCTTACTAGCGGGAGGGCGTGAGCAGTACTTC.

The table lists this clonotype with a few counts. The rearrangement links TRBV18 to TRBJ1-2; 7 bases match TRBD1. The J segment lost 2 bases and the V segment lost 5 bases, leaving 5 bases of the junction unmatched. The CDR3 contains 14 residues. Germline V lookup: CDR1 KGHSH, CDR2 LQKENI. CDR3 DNA: TGTGCCAGCTCAACGGGGACAGACAACTATGGCTACACCTTC. Protein sequence: CASSTGTDNYGYTF.

At least ten counts were recorded for this clonotype. The chain employs TRBV5-1 and TRBJ1-1, with D unclear. The germline V gene encodes CDR1 SGHRS and CDR2 YFSETQ. The CDR3 runs 13 residues. V lost 8 bases and J lost 6, with 17 bases in between. CDR3 DNA: TGCGCCAGTTCACTCTCTATGGGCGCTGAAGCTTTCTTT. Its translation: CASSLSMGAEAFF.

This clonotype was seen more than once but under ten times. The chain is built from TRBV5-5 and TRBJ2-7, with 8 bases fitting TRBD2. The junction had 7 bases not matched to a gene; V was cut back by 5 bases and J by 3 bases. Germline V CDR1 and CDR2: SGHKS, YYEKEE (reference sequence). The CDR3 has 14 amino acids. The CDR3 sequence is CASRPGLDIYEQYF. In DNA form, the CDR3 reads TGTGCCAGCAGACCGGGACTAGACATCTACGAGCAGTACTTC.

This clonotype was seen a few times. V and J are TRBV9 and TRBJ2-1; TRBD2 matches at 7 bases. The V segment lost 1 base and the J segment 4 bases; nucleotides outside the gene matches: 5. CDR1 is SGDLS and CDR2 is YYNGEE in the germline V gene. The length of the CDR3 is 15 residues. The CDR3, as DNA: TGTGCCAGCAGCGTATTCGGGGGAGGGTACAATGAGCAGTTCTTC. Protein sequence: CASSVFGGGYNEQFF.

The chain recombines TRBV5-5 with TRBJ2-7, with TRBD1 identical over 9 bases. The CDR3 sequence is 15 residues long. Germline V gene data show CDR1 as SGHKS and CDR2 as YYEKEE (reference sequence). V was clipped by 2 bases and J by 2 bases; unmatched bases: 5. As DNA, the CDR3 is TGTGCCAGCAGCTTTTTAGGACAGGGGACCTACGAGCAGTACTTC. This codes for CASSFLGQGTYEQYF.

This chain joins TRBV12-3 or TRBV12-4 and TRBJ2-3, with 9 bases matching TRBD1. The CDR3 loop spans 15 amino acids. V shed 6 bases, J shed 5 bases, and the junction held 9 bases outside the gene matches. The CDR3 nucleotides read TGTGCCAGCAGCTTACAGGGACAGGGACGAGATACGCAGTATTTT. Protein product: CASSLQGQGRDTQYF.

CDR3 sequence: CATSETGTSGYNEQFF. In nucleotides, the CDR3 is TGTGCCACCAGTGAAACCGGGACTAGCGGCTACAATGAGCAGTTCTTC. The chain carries TRBV24-1 and TRBJ2-1, with 11 bases aligning to TRBD2. The CDR3 totals 16 residues. J was trimmed by 3 bases and V by 4 bases; bases with no gene match: 4. CDR1 KGHDR and CDR2 SFDVKD come from the germline V gene.

The chain combines TRBV18 with TRBJ2-3; tentatively, D is TRBD2 (6 bases). V was cut by 5 bases and J by 1 base, with 13 bases left in between. CDR1 and CDR2 (germline): KGHSH, LQKENI. This CDR3 has 15 residues. The CDR3 spells CASSGTGGRTDTQYF. CDR3 bases: TGTGCCAGCTCAGGGACTGGCGGACGCACAGATACGCAGTATTTT.

The V gene is TRBV20-1, the J gene TRBJ1-3; a weak D match, TRBD1 (6 bases). Trimming removed 7 bases from V and 4 bases from J, with 14 bases in between. The CDR3 is made up of 13 amino acids. Per the germline V gene, CDR1 is DFQATT and CDR2 is SNEGSKA (reference sequence). CDR3 in amino acids: CSVRGRDGNTIYF. The CDR3 DNA sequence: TGCAGTGTCAGGGGCCGGGACGGAAACACCATATATTTT.

This clonotype turned up a few times. The J gene is TRBJ2-3, the V gene TRBV10-1; 10 bases match TRBD1. Germline CDR1 WNHNN, CDR2 SYGVQD (reference sequence). CDR3 size: 16 residues. V shed 4 bases and J 6 bases; nucleotides not matched to a gene: 10. This CDR3 is CASSGQPGQGMDTQYF. The CDR3 bases are TGCGCCAGCAGTGGTCAACCGGGACAGGGGATGGATACGCAGTATTTT.

The CDR3 DNA sequence: TGTGCCAGCAGTCCCTCGTTGTCCGCCTACGAGCAGTACTTC. Protein: CASSPSLSAYEQYF. The chain recombines TRBV27 with TRBJ2-7; D is unclear. CDR1 MNHEY and CDR2 SMNVEV come from the germline V gene (reference sequence). Trimming removed 5 bases from V and 2 bases from J, with 13 bases in between. The CDR3 totals 14 residues.

This clonotype was recorded at least ten times. The chain combines TRBV6-1 with TRBJ1-6; no reliable D call. The CDR3 has 15 residues. V was clipped by 6 bases and J by 6 bases, with 15 bases between them. CDR1 MNHNS and CDR2 SASEGT come from the germline V gene. In DNA form, the CDR3 reads TGTGCCAGCAGATTAGACTCCGGCGGTAATTCACCCCTCCACTTT. Residues: CASRLDSGGNSPLHF.

The table lists this clonotype with many counts. The chain has TRBV30 and TRBJ1-2; D is unclear. The CDR3 extends over 13 amino acids. Per the germline V gene, CDR1 is GTSNPN and CDR2 is SVGIG (reference sequence). Trimming removed 1 base from V and 8 bases from J, with 14 bases in between. The CDR3 here is CAWSGGSPGGYTF. The CDR3 nucleotides read TGTGCCTGGAGTGGGGGATCCCCTGGCGGCTACACCTTC.

This clonotype was found a few times. This chain's CDR3 is CASSPTGAEQYF. The CDR3 nucleotides read TGTGCCAGCAGCCCGACAGGGGCCGAGCAGTACTTC. J is TRBJ2-7 and V is TRBV6-6, with 8 nucleotides matching TRBD1. Germline CDR1 and CDR2: MNHNY and SVGAGI (reference sequence). This CDR3 region has 12 residues. V gave up 6 bases and J gave up 6 bases; unmatched junction bases: 4.

J is TRBJ2-5 and V is TRBV18; 7 nucleotides align to TRBD1. V was clipped by 3 bases and J by 5 bases; unmatched bases: 6. CDR1 is KGHSH and CDR2 is LQKENI in the germline V gene. The CDR3 sequence is 14 residues long. The CDR3 region is CASSPGNRGETQYF. The DNA for the CDR3 is TGTGCCAGCTCACCGGGGAACAGGGGTGAGACCCAGTACTTC.

This clonotype has a handful of counts. This chain links TRBV28 with TRBJ2-3, with 10 bases that match TRBD1. This CDR3 is built from 17 residues. Germline CDR1 and CDR2: MDHEN and SYDVKM. After removal of 1 base from V and 1 base from J, the junction contained 5 bases not matched to a gene. CDR3 in DNA: TGTGCCAGCAGTTTATCGGGACAGGGGTTGGGCACAGATACGCAGTATTTT. This gives the protein CASSLSGQGLGTDTQYF. Filled out from reference TRBV28 and TRBJ2-3, the complete variable domain reads DVKVTQSSRYLVKRTGEKVFLECVQDMDHENMFWYRQDPGLGLRLIYFSYDVKMKEKGDIPEGYSVSREKKERFSLILESASTNQTSMYLCASSLSGQGLGTDTQYFGPGTRLTVL.

This clonotype was recorded many times. V is TRBV20-1 and J is TRBJ1-2; 11 nucleotides agree with TRBD1. This CDR3 spans 13 amino acids. Germline lookup yields CDR1 DFQATT and CDR2 SNEGSKA (reference sequence). Trimming took 6 bases from V and 8 from J; bases not matched to a gene: 8. CDR3 loop: CSALDRGRGGYTF. The CDR3 DNA follows: TGCAGTGCCCTGGACAGGGGGCGTGGGGGCTACACCTTC.

This chain links TRBV5-1 with TRBJ2-1; tentatively, D is TRBD2 (6 bases). Trimming removed 4 bases from V and 4 bases from J, with 12 bases in between. CDR1 and CDR2 from the germline V gene are SGHRS and YFSETQ. The length of the CDR3 is 14 residues. The CDR3 nucleotides are TGCGCCAGCAGCCCTGGGACTTCTTACAATGAGCAGTTCTTC. Its translation: CASSPGTSYNEQFF.

Many counts were recorded for this clonotype. The chain has TRBV18 and TRBJ1-2; the D gene is possibly TRBD1 (6 bases). This CDR3 is 13 amino acids long. The germline CDR1 and CDR2 sequences are KGHSH and LQKENI. V lost 8 bases and J lost 0, with 10 bases in between. CDR3 coding DNA: TGTGCCAGCCCTGACAGGACTAACTATGGCTACACCTTC. Translation: CASPDRTNYGYTF.

This clonotype was counted ten times or more. V gene TRBV28 combines with J gene TRBJ2-1; the match to TRBD1 covers 8 bases. CDR1 and CDR2 (germline): MDHEN, SYDVKM. The CDR3 has 15 residues. V lost 4 bases, J lost 2 bases, and 4 bases stayed unmatched. The chain's CDR3 is CASSSPDRAYNEQFF. CDR3 DNA: TGTGCCAGCAGTTCCCCGGACAGGGCCTACAATGAGCAGTTCTTC. The complete variable domain, with remaining parts taken from reference TRBV28 and TRBJ2-1, reads DVKVTQSSRYLVKRTGEKVFLECVQDMDHENMFWYRQDPGLGLRLIYFSYDVKMKEKGDIPEGYSVSREKKERFSLILESASTNQTSMYLCASSSPDRAYNEQFFGPGTRLTVL.

This chain uses TRBV6-5 with TRBJ1-1, with D uncertain. V lost 5 bases and J 0 bases, leaving 7 bases between the germline ends. The length of the CDR3 is 13 residues. The V gene's germline CDR1 is MNHEY and CDR2 SVGAGI. As DNA, the CDR3 is TGTGCCAGCAGTACGACACTGAACACTGAAGCTTTCTTT. This codes for CASSTTLNTEAFF.

This clonotype has ten or more counts. The CDR3 region has the DNA TGTGCCAGCAGTGTAGTAAGATTGGCGACGGTCGGTGAAGCTTTCTTT. As protein: CASSVVRLATVGEAFF. The V gene is TRBV6-1, the J gene TRBJ1-1, with D unresolved. Germline CDR1 is MNHNS and CDR2 is SASEGT. This CDR3 is 16 amino acids long. Trimming cost V 4 bases and J 7 bases, with 22 bases left between them.

This chain uses TRBV20-1 with TRBJ1-2; 7 nucleotides line up with TRBD1. The germline gives CDR1 DFQATT, CDR2 SNEGSKA (reference sequence). J gave up 4 bases and V 0 bases, and 11 bases lay outside the gene matches. This CDR3 is built from 16 residues. CDR3 region: CSARDPLRGQSYGYTF. In DNA form, the CDR3 reads TGCAGTGCTAGAGATCCCCTACGGGGACAGAGCTATGGCTACACCTTC.